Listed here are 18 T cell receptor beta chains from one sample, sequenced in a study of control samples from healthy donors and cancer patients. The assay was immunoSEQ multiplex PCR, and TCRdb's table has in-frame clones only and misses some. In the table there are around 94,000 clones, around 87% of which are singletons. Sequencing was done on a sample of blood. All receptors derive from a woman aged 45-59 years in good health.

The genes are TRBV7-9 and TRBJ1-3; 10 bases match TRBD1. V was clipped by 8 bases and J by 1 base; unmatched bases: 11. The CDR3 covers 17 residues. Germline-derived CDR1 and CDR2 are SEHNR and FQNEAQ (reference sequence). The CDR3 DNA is TGTGCCAGCCGGGATTCGGGACAGGGGTTTTCTGGAAACACCATATATTTT. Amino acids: CASRDSGQGFSGNTIYF.

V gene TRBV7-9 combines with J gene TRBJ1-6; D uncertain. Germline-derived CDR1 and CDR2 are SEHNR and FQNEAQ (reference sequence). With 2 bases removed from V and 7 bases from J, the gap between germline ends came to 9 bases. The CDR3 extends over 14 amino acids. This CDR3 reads CASSLTAGNSPLHF. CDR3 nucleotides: TGTGCCAGCAGCTTAACGGCGGGCAATTCACCCCTCCACTTT.

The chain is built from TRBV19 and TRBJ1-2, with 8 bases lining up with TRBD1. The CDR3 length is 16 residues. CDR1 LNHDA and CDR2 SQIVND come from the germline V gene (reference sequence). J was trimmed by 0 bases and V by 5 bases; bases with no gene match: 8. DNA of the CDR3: TGTGCCAGTAGTGGAGGGACAGGCCACTCTAACTATGGCTACACCTTC. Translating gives CASSGGTGHSNYGYTF.

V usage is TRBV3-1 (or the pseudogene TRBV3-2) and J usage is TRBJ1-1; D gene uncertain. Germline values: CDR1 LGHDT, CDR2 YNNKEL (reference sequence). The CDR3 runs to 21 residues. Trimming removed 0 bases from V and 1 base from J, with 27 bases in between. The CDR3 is CASSQDCWASRPIGENTEAFF. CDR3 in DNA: TGTGCCAGCAGCCAAGATTGCTGGGCCTCCCGACCTATTGGGGAGAACACTGAAGCTTTCTTT.

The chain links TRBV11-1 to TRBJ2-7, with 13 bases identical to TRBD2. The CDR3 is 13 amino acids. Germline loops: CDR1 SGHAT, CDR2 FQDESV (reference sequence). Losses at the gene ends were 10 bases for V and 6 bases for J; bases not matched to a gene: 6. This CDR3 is CATRTSGSREQYF. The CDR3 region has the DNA TGTGCCACCAGGACTAGCGGGAGTCGCGAGCAGTACTTC.

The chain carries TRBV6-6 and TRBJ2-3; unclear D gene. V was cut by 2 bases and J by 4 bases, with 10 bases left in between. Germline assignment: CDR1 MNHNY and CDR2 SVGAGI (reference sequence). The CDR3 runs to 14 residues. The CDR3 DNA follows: TGTGCCAGCAGTTACGGGATATCCGCAGATACGCAGTATTTT. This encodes CASSYGISADTQYF.

This chain's CDR3 is CSAEGTERGYTF. Written as DNA, the CDR3 is TGCAGCGCAGAGGGGACAGAGCGCGGCTACACCTTC. This chain links TRBV29-1 with TRBJ1-2, with TRBD1 matching over 7 bases. The CDR3 totals 12 residues. The J segment lost 8 bases and the V segment lost 7 bases, leaving 10 bases of the junction unmatched. Germline loops: CDR1 SQVTM, CDR2 ANQGSEA.

CDR3 protein: CAWTHSGGTPKGSPLHF. In nucleotides, the CDR3 is TGTGCCTGGACCCACTCAGGGGGAACGCCGAAAGGGTCACCCCTCCACTTT. This sequence joins TRBV30 and TRBJ1-6; 7 bases agree with TRBD1. Germline CDR1 and CDR2: GTSNPN and SVGIG (reference sequence). This CDR3 contains 17 residues. J was trimmed by 10 bases and V by 4 bases; bases with no gene match: 19.

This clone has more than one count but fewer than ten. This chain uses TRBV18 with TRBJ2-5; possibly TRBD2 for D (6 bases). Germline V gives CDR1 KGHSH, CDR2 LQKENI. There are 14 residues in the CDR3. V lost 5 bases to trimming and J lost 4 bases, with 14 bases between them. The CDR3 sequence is CASSFGQGGETQYF. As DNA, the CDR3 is TGTGCCAGCTCATTTGGGCAGGGAGGAGAGACCCAGTACTTC.

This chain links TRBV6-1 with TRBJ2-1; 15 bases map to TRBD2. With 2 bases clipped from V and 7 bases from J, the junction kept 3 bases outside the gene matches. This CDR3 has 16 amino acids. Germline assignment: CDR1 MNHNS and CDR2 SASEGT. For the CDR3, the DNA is TGTGCCAGCAGTGAACTCGGGACTAGCGGGAGGAATGAGCAGTTCTTC. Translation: CASSELGTSGRNEQFF.

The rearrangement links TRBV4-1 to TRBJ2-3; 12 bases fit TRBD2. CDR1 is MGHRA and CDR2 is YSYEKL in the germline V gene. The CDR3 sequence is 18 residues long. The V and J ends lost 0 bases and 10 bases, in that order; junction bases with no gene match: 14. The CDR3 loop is CASSQDPPASGRARAQYF. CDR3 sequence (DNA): TGCGCCAGCAGCCAAGATCCCCCCGCTAGCGGGAGGGCCAGGGCGCAGTATTTT.

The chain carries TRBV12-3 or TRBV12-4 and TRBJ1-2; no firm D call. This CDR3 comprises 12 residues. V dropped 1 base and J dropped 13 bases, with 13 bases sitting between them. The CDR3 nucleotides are TGTGCCAGCAGTTTAGACGCCAGCCGATGCACCTTC. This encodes CASSLDASRCTF.

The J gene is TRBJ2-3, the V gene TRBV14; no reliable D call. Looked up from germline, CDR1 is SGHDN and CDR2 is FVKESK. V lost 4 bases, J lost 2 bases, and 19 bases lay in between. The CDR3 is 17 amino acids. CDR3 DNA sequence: TGTGCCAGCAGCCCCCTGTTCGGGTCGGGTAACACAGATACGCAGTATTTT. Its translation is CASSPLFGSGNTDTQYF.

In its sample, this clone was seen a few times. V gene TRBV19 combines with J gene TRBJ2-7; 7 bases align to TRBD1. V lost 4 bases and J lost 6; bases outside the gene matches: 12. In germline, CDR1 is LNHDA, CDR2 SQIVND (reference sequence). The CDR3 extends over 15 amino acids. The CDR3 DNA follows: TGTGCCAGTAGTAATCCATACAGGGGCCGGGCCGAGCAGTACTTC. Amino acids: CASSNPYRGRAEQYF.

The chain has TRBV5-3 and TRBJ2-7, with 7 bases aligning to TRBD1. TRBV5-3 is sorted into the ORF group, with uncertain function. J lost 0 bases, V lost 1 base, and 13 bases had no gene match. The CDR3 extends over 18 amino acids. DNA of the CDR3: TGTGCCAGAAGCTTGTTGACAAGGGGGACAGACAGCTCCTACGAGCAGTACTTC. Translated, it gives CARSLLTRGTDSSYEQYF.

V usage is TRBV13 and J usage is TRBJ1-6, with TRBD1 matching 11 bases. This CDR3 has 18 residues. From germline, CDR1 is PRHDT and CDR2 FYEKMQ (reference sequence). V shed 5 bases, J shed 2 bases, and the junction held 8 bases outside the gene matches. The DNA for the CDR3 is TGTGCCAGCAGCCTCCGACCGGGACAGGGGGCCTATAATTCACCCCTCCACTTT. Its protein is CASSLRPGQGAYNSPLHF.

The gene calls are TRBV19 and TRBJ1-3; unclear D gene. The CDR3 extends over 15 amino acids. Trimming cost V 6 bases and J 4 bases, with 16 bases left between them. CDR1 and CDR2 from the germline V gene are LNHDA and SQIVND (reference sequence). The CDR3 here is CASSPQRGSGNTIYF. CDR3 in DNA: TGTGCCAGTAGCCCCCAAAGAGGGTCCGGAAACACCATATATTTT.

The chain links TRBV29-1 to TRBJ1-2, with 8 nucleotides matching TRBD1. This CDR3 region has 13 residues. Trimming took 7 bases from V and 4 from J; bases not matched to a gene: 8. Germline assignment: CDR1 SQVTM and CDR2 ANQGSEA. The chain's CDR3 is CSAALTGGYGYTF. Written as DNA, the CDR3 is TGCAGCGCCGCCCTTACAGGGGGCTATGGCTACACCTTC.